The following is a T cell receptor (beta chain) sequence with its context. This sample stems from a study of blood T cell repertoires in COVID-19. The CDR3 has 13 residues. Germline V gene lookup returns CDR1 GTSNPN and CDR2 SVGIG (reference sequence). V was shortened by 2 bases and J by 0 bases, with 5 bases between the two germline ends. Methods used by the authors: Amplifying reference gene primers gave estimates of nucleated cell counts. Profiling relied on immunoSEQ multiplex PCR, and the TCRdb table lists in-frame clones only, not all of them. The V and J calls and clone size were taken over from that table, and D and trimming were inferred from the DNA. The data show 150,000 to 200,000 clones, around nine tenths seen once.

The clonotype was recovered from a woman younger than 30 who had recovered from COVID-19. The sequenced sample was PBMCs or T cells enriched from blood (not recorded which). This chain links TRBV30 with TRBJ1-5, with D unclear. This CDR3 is CAWSSGSNQPQHF. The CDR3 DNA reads TGTGCCTGGAGTTCAGGTAGCAATCAGCCCCAGCATTTT.